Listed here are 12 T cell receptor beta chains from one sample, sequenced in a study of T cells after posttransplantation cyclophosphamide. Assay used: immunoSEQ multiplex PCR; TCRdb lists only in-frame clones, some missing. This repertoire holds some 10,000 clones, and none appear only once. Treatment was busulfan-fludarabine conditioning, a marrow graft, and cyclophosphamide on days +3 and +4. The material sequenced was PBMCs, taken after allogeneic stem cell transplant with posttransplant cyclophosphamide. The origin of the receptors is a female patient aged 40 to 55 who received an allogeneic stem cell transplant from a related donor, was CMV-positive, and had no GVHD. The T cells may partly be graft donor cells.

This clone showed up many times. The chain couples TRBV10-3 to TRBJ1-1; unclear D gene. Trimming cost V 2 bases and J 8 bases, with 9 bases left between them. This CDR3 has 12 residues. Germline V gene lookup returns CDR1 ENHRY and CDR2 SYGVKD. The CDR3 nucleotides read TGTGCCATCAGTGAGAGGCTCCACGAAGCTTTCTTT. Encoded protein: CAISERLHEAFF.

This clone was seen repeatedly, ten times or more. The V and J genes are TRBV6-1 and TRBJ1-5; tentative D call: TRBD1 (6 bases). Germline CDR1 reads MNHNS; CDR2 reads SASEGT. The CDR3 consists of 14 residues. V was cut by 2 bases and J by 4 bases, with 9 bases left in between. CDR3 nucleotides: TGTGCCAGCAGTGAACAGGGGACGAATCAGCCCCAGCATTTT. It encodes CASSEQGTNQPQHF.

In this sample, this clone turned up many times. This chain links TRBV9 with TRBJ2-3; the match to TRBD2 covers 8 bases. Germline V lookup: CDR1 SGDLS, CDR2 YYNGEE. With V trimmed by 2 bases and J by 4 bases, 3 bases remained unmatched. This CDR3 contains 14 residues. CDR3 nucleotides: TGTGCCAGCAGCGTCGGGGGGGTCTCAGATACGCAGTATTTT. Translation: CASSVGGVSDTQYF.

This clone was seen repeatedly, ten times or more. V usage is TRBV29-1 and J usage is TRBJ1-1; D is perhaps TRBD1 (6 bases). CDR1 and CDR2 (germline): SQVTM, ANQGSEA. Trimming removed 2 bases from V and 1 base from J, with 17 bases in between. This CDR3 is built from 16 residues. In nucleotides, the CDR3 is TGCAGCGTTGAAAGGACAGCGGCAACACCGAACACTGAAGCTTTCTTT. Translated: CSVERTAATPNTEAFF.

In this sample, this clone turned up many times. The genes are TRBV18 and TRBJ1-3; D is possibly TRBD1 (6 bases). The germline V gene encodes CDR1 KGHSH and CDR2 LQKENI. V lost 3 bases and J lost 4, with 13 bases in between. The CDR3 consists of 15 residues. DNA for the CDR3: TGTGCCAGCTCACCTCGGGGGGGCTTCGGAAACACCATATATTTT. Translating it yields CASSPRGGFGNTIYF.

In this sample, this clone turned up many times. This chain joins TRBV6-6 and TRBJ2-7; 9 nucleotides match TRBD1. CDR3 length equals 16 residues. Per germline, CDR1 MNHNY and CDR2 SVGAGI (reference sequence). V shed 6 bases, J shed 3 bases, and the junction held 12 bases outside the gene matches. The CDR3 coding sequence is TGTGCCAGCAGCTACACCGGGACAGGGAATTACTACGAGCAGTACTTC. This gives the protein CASSYTGTGNYYEQYF.

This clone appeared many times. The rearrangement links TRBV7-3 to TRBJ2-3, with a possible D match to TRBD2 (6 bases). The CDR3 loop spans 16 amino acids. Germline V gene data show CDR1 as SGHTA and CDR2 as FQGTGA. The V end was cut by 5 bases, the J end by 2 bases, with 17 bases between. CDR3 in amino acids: CASSVGGASATDTQYF. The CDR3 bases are TGTGCCAGCAGCGTCGGAGGGGCTAGCGCCACAGATACGCAGTATTTT.

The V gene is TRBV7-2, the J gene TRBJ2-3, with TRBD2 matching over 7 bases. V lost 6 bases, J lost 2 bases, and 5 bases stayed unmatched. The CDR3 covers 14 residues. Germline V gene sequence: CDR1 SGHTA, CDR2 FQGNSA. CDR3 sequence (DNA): TGTGCCAGCAGATCAGCGGGGTCCACAGATACGCAGTATTTT. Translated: CASRSAGSTDTQYF.

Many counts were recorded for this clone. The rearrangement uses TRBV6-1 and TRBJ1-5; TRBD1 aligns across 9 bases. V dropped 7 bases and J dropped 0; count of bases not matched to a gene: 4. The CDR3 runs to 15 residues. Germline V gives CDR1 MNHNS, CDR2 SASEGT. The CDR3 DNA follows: TGTGCCAGCACCCGGACAGGGGATAGCAATCAGCCCCAGCATTTT. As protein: CASTRTGDSNQPQHF.

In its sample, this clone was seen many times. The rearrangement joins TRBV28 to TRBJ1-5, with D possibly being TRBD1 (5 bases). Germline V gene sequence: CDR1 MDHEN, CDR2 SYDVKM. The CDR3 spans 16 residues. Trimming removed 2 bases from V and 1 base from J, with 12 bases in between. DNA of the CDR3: TGTGCCAGCAGTTTAAGATTCAGGGCCAGCAATCAGCCCCAGCATTTT. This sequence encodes CASSLRFRASNQPQHF. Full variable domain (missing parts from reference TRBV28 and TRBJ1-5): DVKVTQSSRYLVKRTGEKVFLECVQDMDHENMFWYRQDPGLGLRLIYFSYDVKMKEKGDIPEGYSVSREKKERFSLILESASTNQTSMYLCASSLRFRASNQPQHFGDGTRLSIL.

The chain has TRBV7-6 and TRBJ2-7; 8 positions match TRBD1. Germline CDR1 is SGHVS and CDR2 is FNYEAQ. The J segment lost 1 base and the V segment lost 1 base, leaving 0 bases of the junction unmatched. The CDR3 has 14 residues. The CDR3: CASSLGTGSYEQYF. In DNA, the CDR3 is TGTGCCAGCAGCTTAGGGACAGGGTCCTACGAGCAGTACTTC.

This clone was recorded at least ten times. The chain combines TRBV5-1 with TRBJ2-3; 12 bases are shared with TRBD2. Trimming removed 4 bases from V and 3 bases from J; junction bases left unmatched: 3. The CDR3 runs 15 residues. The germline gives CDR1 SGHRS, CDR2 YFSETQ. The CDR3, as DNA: TGCGCCAGCAGCCCGCTAGCGGGGGGGACAGATACGCAGTATTTT. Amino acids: CASSPLAGGTDTQYF.